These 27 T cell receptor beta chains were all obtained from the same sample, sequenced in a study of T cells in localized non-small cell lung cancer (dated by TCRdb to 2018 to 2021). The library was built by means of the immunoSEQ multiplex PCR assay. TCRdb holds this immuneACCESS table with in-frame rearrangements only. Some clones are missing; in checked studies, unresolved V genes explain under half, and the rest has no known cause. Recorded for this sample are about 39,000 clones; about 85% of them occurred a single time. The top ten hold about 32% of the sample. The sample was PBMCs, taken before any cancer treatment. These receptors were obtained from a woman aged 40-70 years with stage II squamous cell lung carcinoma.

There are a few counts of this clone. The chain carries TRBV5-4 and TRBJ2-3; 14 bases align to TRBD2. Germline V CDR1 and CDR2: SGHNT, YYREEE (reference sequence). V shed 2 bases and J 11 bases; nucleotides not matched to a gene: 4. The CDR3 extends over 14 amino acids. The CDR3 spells CASSLEGTSGRQYF. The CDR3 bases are TGTGCCAGCAGCTTAGAGGGGACTAGCGGGAGGCAGTATTTT.

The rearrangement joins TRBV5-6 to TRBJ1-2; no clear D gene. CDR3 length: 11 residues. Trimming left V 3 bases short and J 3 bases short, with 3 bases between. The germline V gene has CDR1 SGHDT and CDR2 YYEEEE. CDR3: CASSSYYGYTF. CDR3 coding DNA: TGTGCCAGCAGCTCCTACTATGGCTACACCTTC.

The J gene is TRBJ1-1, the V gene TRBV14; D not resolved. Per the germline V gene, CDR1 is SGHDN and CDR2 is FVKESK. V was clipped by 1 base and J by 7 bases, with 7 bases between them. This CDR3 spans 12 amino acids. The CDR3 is CASSQVGFEAFF. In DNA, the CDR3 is TGTGCCAGCAGCCAAGTGGGTTTTGAAGCTTTCTTT.

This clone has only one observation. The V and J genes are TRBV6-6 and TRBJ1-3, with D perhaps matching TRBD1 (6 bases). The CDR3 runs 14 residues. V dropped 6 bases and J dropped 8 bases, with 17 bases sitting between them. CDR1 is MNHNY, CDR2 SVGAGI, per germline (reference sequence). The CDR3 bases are TGTGCCAGCAGCTATGAGGGGGGGCGATACACCATATATTTT. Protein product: CASSYEGGRYTIYF.

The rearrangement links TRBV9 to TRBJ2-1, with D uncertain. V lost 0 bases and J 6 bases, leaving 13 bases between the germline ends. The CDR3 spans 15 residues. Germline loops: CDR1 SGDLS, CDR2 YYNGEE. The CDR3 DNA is TGTGCCAGCAGCGTAGGGGTTACTACGCTCAATGAGCAGTTCTTC. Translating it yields CASSVGVTTLNEQFF. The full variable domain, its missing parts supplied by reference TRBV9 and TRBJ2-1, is DSGVTQTPKHLITATGQRVTLRCSPRSGDLSVYWYQQSLDQGLQFLIQYYNGEERAKGNILERFSAQQFPDLHSELNLSSLELGDSALYFCASSVGVTTLNEQFFGPGTRLTVL.

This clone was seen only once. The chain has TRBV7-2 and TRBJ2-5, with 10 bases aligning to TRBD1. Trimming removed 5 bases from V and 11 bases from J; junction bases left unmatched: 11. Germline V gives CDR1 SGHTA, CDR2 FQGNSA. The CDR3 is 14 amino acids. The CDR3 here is CASSPARDRGEQYF. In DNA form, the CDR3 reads TGTGCCAGCAGCCCCGCGCGGGACAGGGGAGAGCAGTACTTC.

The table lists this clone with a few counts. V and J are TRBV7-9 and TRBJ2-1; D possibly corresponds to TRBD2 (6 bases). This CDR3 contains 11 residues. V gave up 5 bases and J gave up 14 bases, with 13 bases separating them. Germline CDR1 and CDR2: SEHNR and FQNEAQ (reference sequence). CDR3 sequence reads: CASSIEGRKFF. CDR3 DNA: TGTGCCAGCAGCATAGAAGGGAGGAAGTTCTTC. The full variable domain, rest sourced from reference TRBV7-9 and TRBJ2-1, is DTGVSQNPRHKITKRGQNVTFRCDPISEHNRLYWYRQTLGQGPEFLTYFQNEAQLEKSRLLSDRFSAERPKGSFSTLEIQRTEQGDSAMYLCASSIEGRKFFGPGTRLTVL.

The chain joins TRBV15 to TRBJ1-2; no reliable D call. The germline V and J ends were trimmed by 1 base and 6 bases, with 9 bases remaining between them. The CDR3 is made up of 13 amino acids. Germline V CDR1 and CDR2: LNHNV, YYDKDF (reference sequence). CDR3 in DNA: TGTGCCACCAGCAGAGTAGGAGGAGATGGCTACACCTTC. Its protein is CATSRVGGDGYTF.

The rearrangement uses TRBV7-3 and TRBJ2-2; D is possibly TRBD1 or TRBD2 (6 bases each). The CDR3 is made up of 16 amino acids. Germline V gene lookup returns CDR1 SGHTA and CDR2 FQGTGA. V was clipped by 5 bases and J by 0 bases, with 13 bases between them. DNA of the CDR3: TGTGCCAGCAGCCCCGGGGGCGCCGCGAACACCGGGGAGCTGTTTTTT. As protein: CASSPGGAANTGELFF.

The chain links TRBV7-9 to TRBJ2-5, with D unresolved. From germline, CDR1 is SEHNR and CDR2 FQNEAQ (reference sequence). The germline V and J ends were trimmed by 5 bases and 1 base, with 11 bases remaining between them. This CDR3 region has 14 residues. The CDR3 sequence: CASSPDGSQETQYF. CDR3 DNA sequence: TGTGCCAGCAGCCCGGACGGATCCCAAGAGACCCAGTACTTC.

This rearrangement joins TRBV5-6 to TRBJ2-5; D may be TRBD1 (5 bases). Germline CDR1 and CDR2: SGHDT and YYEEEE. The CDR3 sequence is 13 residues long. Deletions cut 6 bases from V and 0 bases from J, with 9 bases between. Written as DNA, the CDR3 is TGTGCCAGCACCGACAGCTACCAAGAGACCCAGTACTTC. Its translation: CASTDSYQETQYF.

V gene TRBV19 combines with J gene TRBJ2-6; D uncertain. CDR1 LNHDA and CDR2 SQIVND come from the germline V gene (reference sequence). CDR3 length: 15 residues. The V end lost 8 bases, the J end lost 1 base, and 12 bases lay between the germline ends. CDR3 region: CASSIWGSGANVLTF. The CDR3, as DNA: TGTGCCAGTTCTATTTGGGGATCTGGGGCCAACGTCCTGACTTTC.

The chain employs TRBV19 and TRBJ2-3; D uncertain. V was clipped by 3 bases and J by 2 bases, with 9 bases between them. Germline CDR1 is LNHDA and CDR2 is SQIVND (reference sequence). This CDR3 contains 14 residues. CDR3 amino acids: CASSIQRSTDTQYF. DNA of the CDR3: TGTGCCAGTAGTATCCAGCGTTCCACAGATACGCAGTATTTT.

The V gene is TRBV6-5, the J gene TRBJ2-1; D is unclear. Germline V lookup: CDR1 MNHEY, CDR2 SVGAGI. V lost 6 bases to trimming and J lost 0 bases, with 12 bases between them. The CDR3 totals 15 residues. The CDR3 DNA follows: TGTGCCAGCAGCCCCGGCGTAAGCTCCTACAATGAGCAGTTCTTC. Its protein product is CASSPGVSSYNEQFF.

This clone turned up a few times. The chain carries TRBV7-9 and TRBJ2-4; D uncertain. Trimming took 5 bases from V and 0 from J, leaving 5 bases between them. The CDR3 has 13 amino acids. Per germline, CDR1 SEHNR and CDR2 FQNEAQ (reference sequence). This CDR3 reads CASSRVAKNIQYF. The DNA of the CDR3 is TGTGCCAGCAGCAGGGTAGCCAAAAACATTCAGTACTTC.

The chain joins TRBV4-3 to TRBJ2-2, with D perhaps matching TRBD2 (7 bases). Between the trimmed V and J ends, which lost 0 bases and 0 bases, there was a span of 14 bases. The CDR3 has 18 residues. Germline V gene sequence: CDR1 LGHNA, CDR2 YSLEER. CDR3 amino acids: CASSQDPRGRANTGELFF. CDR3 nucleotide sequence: TGCGCCAGCAGCCAAGATCCTAGGGGGAGGGCGAACACCGGGGAGCTGTTTTTT.

CDR3 sequence: CASKIGFENGYTF. In DNA, the CDR3 is TGTGCCAGCAAAATTGGTTTTGAAAACGGCTACACCTTC. V gene TRBV2 combines with J gene TRBJ1-2, with D unresolved. This CDR3 contains 13 residues. Germline V gives CDR1 SNHLY, CDR2 FYNNEI. V lost 7 bases and J lost 8, with 17 bases in between.

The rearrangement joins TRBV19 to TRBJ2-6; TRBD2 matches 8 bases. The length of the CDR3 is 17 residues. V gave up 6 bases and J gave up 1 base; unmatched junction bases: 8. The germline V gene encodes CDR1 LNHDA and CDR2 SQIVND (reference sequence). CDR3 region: CASSPAGALSGANVLTF. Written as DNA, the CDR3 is TGTGCCAGTAGCCCAGCGGGGGCCCTTTCTGGGGCCAACGTCCTGACTTTC.

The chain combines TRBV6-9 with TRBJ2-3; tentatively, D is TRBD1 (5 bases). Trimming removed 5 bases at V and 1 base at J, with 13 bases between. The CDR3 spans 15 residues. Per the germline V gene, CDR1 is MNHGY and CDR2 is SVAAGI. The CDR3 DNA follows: TGTGCCAGCAGTGAAGTAACAGGCGGCACAGATACGCAGTATTTT. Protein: CASSEVTGGTDTQYF.

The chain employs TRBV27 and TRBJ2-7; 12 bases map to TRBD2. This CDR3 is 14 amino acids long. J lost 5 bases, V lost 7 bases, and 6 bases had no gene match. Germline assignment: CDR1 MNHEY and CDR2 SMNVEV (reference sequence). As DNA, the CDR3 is TGTGCCAGCATGGCTAGCGGGAGGGCACACGAGCAGTACTTC. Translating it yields CASMASGRAHEQYF.

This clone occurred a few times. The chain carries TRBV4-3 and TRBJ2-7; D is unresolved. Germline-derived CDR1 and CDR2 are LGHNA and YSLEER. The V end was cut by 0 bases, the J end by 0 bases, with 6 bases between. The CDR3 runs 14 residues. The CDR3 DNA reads TGCGCCAGCAGCCAAGAAGCCTTCTCCTACGAGCAGTACTTC. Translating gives CASSQEAFSYEQYF.

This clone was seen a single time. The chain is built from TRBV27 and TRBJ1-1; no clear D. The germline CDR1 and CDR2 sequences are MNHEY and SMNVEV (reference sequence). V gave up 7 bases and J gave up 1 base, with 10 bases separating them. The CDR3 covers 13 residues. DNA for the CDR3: TGTGCCAGCACGAGCCGACCGAACACTGAAGCTTTCTTT. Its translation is CASTSRPNTEAFF.

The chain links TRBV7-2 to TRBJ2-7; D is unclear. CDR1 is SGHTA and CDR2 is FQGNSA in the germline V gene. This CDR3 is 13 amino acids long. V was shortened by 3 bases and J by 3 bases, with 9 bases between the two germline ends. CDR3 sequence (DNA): TGTGCCAGCAGCTTGGGAAGGGTCTACGAGCAGTACGTC. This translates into CASSLGRVYEQYV.

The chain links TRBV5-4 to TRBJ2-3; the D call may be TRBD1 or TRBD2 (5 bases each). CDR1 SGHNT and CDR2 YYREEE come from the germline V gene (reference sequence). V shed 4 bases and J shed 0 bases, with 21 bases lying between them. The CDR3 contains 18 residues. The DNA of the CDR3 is TGTGCCAGCAGCCCGGCGGAGGACAACCCTTATAGCACAGATACGCAGTATTTT. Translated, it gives CASSPAEDNPYSTDTQYF.

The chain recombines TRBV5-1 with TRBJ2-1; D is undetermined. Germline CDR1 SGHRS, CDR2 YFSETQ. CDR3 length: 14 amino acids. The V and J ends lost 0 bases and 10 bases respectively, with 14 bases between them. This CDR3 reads CASSLDIALGEQFF. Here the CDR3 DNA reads TGCGCCAGCAGCTTGGATATTGCGTTGGGGGAGCAGTTCTTC.

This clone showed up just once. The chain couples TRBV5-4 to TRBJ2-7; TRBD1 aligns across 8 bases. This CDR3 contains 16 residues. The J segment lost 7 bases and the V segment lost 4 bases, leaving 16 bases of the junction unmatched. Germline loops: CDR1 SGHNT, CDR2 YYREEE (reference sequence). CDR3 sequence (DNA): TGTGCCAGCAGCAAGCAGACAGGGGCAGGTCGCTATGAGCAGTACGTC. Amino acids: CASSKQTGAGRYEQYV.

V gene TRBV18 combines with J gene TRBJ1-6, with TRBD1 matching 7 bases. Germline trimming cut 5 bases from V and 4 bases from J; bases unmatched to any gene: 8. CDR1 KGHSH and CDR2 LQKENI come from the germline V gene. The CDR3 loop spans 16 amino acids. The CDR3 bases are TGTGCCAGCTCATCAGATCCGGGACAGTATAATTCACCCCTCCACTTT. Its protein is CASSSDPGQYNSPLHF. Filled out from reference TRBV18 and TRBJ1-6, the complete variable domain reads NAGVMQNPRHLVRRRGQEARLRCSPMKGHSHVYWYRQLPEEGLKFMVYLQKENIIDESGMPKERFSAEFPKEGPSILRIQQVVRGDSAAYFCASSSDPGQYNSPLHFGNGTRLTVT.